A selection of T cell receptor beta chains follows, all from one sample in a study of OX40 agonist ivuxolimab in advanced cancers. Sequencing used immunoSEQ multiplex PCR; TCRdb keeps in-frame clones, though not all of them. The table records about 25,000 clones, 65% to 90% of them present only once. This material consisted of CD4+ or CD8+ T cells sorted from blood, taken in a trial of the OX40 agonist ivuxolimab. The receptors were sampled from an adult with an advanced solid tumor such as melanoma, head and neck, liver or kidney cancer. Each CDR3 is given with its conserved first and last residue. Fields, in order: D gene, J gene, V gene, clone size, CDR3 DNA, CDR3 protein. A D gene is named only where the DNA matches it firmly. Only some rows state a clone size, as once, few, many or a class for expanded clones.

D gene: TRBD2; J gene: TRBJ2-1; V gene: TRBV7-8; clone size: .; CDR3 DNA: TGTGCCAGCACCCTTAGCGGGACCTACAATGAGCAGTTCTTC; CDR3 protein: CASTLSGTYNEQFF
D gene: TRBD1; J gene: TRBJ2-7; V gene: TRBV9; clone size: .; CDR3 DNA: TGTGCCAGCAGCGAGGGGACAGGGGTCTACGAGCAGTACTTC; CDR3 protein: CASSEGTGVYEQYF
D gene: .; J gene: TRBJ2-1; V gene: TRBV7-7; clone size: .; CDR3 DNA: TGTGCTAGCAGCTTAGTGTGGGCAGACTACAATGAGCAGTTCTTC; CDR3 protein: CASSLVWADYNEQFF
D gene: .; J gene: TRBJ1-1; V gene: TRBV2; clone size: .; CDR3 DNA: TGTGCCAGCCGGCCAGGCCAGGCCCGTGAAGCTTTCTTT; CDR3 protein: CASRPGQAREAFF
D gene: .; J gene: TRBJ2-2; V gene: TRBV27; clone size: .; CDR3 DNA: TGTGCCAGCAGTTCCGACCTTGGTTGGAGGCGCAGCACCGGGGAGCTGTTTTTT; CDR3 protein: CASSSDLGWRRSTGELFF
D gene: .; J gene: TRBJ1-2; V gene: TRBV7-8; clone size: few; CDR3 DNA: TGTGCCAGCAGCTTAGCGAGCGCAGGGAACGGCTACACCTTC; CDR3 protein: CASSLASAGNGYTF
D gene: TRBD2; J gene: TRBJ2-5; V gene: TRBV27; clone size: .; CDR3 DNA: TGTGCCAGCAGTCAATTAGCGGGAGGGGAGACCCAGTACTTC; CDR3 protein: CASSQLAGGETQYF
D gene: .; J gene: TRBJ1-2; V gene: TRBV19; clone size: .; CDR3 DNA: TGTGCCAGTAGTTTTCAGGGGCAGTACTATGGCTACACCTTC; CDR3 protein: CASSFQGQYYGYTF
D gene: .; J gene: TRBJ2-7; V gene: TRBV30; clone size: .; CDR3 DNA: TGTGCCTGGAGTGTACAAAGAAGCTACGAGCAGTACTTC; CDR3 protein: CAWSVQRSYEQYF
D gene: .; J gene: TRBJ2-3; V gene: TRBV27; clone size: .; CDR3 DNA: TGTGCCAGCAGTTTATCACCGGGCGACGGAGATACGCAGTATTTT; CDR3 protein: CASSLSPGDGDTQYF
D gene: .; J gene: TRBJ1-1; V gene: TRBV27; clone size: .; CDR3 DNA: TGTGCCAGCAGTTTCAGGGGCTCCGGGAACACTGAAGCTTTCTTT; CDR3 protein: CASSFRGSGNTEAFF
D gene: .; J gene: TRBJ1-6; V gene: TRBV14; clone size: .; CDR3 DNA: TGTGCCAGCAGCCAATTCCGGGACTCCTCTGGAAAGAATTCACCCCTCCACTTT; CDR3 protein: CASSQFRDSSGKNSPLHF
D gene: .; J gene: TRBJ1-1; V gene: TRBV6-5; clone size: .; CDR3 DNA: TGTGCCAGCAGTTACGGGCAGGGACTTGAAGCTTTCTTT; CDR3 protein: CASSYGQGLEAFF
D gene: TRBD1; J gene: TRBJ2-3; V gene: TRBV15; clone size: .; CDR3 DNA: TGTGCCACCAGCAGAACGCTACAGGGGGCCAGCACAGATACGCAGTATTTT; CDR3 protein: CATSRTLQGASTDTQYF
D gene: TRBD2; J gene: TRBJ2-1; V gene: TRBV6-6; clone size: .; CDR3 DNA: TGTGCCAGCAGTTACGGGACTAGCGGTGACAATGAGCAGTTCTTC; CDR3 protein: CASSYGTSGDNEQFF
D gene: TRBD1; J gene: TRBJ2-7; V gene: TRBV5-4; clone size: .; CDR3 DNA: TGTGCCAGCAGCTTGGGGGACAGGGGATCCTACGAGCAGTACTTC; CDR3 protein: CASSLGDRGSYEQYF
D gene: TRBD1; J gene: TRBJ2-3; V gene: TRBV7-9; clone size: .; CDR3 DNA: TGTGCCAGCAGCTTGCTCCGGGACAGGGCCACAGATACGCAGTATTTT; CDR3 protein: CASSLLRDRATDTQYF
D gene: .; J gene: TRBJ2-7; V gene: TRBV4-1; clone size: medium-sized; CDR3 DNA: TGCGCCAGCAGCCAAGTCTGGACCGCCGTAGTGGGCGAGCAGTACTTC; CDR3 protein: CASSQVWTAVVGEQYF
D gene: .; J gene: TRBJ2-2; V gene: TRBV6-4; clone size: once; CDR3 DNA: TGTGCCAGCAGGTACCCCGGGGAGCTGTTTTTT; CDR3 protein: CASRYPGELFF
D gene: .; J gene: TRBJ2-3; V gene: TRBV4-3; clone size: once; CDR3 DNA: TGCGCCAGCAGCCAGAGCCTGACAGGTTCCTTTTCAGATACGCAGTATTTT; CDR3 protein: CASSQSLTGSFSDTQYF
D gene: TRBD2; J gene: TRBJ2-7; V gene: TRBV19; clone size: .; CDR3 DNA: TGTGCCAGTAGTCGCTTTCTAGCGGGAGAAATCTACGAGCAGTACTTC; CDR3 protein: CASSRFLAGEIYEQYF
D gene: .; J gene: TRBJ1-2; V gene: TRBV7-2; clone size: .; CDR3 DNA: .; CDR3 protein: CASSPWGGGTNTF
D gene: .; J gene: TRBJ2-1; V gene: TRBV19; clone size: .; CDR3 DNA: TGTGCCAGTACGCCTGGGCAGGGTTTGGGACCCGTCCTCTATGAGCAGTTCTTC; CDR3 protein: CASTPGQGLGPVLYEQFF
D gene: TRBD1; J gene: TRBJ2-1; V gene: TRBV28; clone size: .; CDR3 DNA: TGTGCCAGCAGTCCCAGACAGGGGTACAATGAGCAGTTCTTC; CDR3 protein: CASSPRQGYNEQFF
D gene: .; J gene: TRBJ1-4; V gene: TRBV7-9; clone size: once; CDR3 DNA: TGTGCCAGCAGCGGTCCTTTAGGGACTAATGAAAAACTGTTTTTT; CDR3 protein: CASSGPLGTNEKLFF
D gene: .; J gene: TRBJ2-1; V gene: TRBV29-1; clone size: .; CDR3 DNA: TGCAGCGTTGAGGGTTGGGGGACTCAAAACAATGAGCAGTTCTTC; CDR3 protein: CSVEGWGTQNNEQFF
D gene: .; J gene: TRBJ1-2; V gene: TRBV19; clone size: once; CDR3 DNA: TGTGCCAGTAGAACAGGGATCTATGGCTACACCTTC; CDR3 protein: CASRTGIYGYTF
D gene: TRBD2; J gene: TRBJ2-1; V gene: TRBV13; clone size: .; CDR3 DNA: TGTGCCAGCAGCTCACGACTAGCGCGCAATGAGCAGTTCTTC; CDR3 protein: CASSSRLARNEQFF
D gene: .; J gene: TRBJ2-2; V gene: TRBV29-1; clone size: .; CDR3 DNA: TGCAGCGTTGAAGGACGCTTAGGGAACACCGGGGAGCTGTTTTTT; CDR3 protein: CSVEGRLGNTGELFF
D gene: .; J gene: TRBJ1-6; V gene: TRBV30; clone size: .; CDR3 DNA: TGTGCCTGGAGTGTGGGGGGGCTCAATAATTCACCCCTCCACTTT; CDR3 protein: CAWSVGGLNNSPLHF
D gene: .; J gene: TRBJ1-2; V gene: TRBV28; clone size: .; CDR3 DNA: TGTGCCAGCAGTTTACCCTACGGGGGTTCTTATGGCTACACCTTC; CDR3 protein: CASSLPYGGSYGYTF
D gene: .; J gene: TRBJ1-1; V gene: TRBV25-1; clone size: .; CDR3 DNA: TGTGCCAGCAGTGACAGGTTGGGGAACACTGAAGCTTTCTTT; CDR3 protein: CASSDRLGNTEAFF
D gene: .; J gene: TRBJ1-4; V gene: TRBV7-9; clone size: .; CDR3 DNA: TGTGCCAGCAGCCCTGCCCTAACAGATGAAAAACTGTTTTTT; CDR3 protein: CASSPALTDEKLFF
D gene: .; J gene: TRBJ2-1; V gene: TRBV15; clone size: .; CDR3 DNA: TGTGCCACCAGCAGGGGGGAACTGAGCTCCTACAATGAGCAGTTCTTC; CDR3 protein: CATSRGELSSYNEQFF
D gene: TRBD1; J gene: TRBJ1-2; V gene: TRBV11-2; clone size: .; CDR3 DNA: TGTGCCAGCAGCTTGACCCCCGGGCAGGGGGACTATGGCTACACCTTC; CDR3 protein: CASSLTPGQGDYGYTF
D gene: .; J gene: TRBJ2-6; V gene: TRBV2; clone size: .; CDR3 DNA: TGTGCCAGCAGTAGAGACAGTTCAACATCTGGGGCCAACGTCCTGACTTTC; CDR3 protein: CASSRDSSTSGANVLTF
D gene: .; J gene: TRBJ1-2; V gene: TRBV5-1; clone size: once; CDR3 DNA: TGCGCCAGCAGCGGTGGGGCCGATGGCTACACCTTC; CDR3 protein: CASSGGADGYTF
D gene: .; J gene: TRBJ2-7; V gene: TRBV5-1; clone size: .; CDR3 DNA: TGCGCCAGCAGCTTGGATCTCACCTTCGAGGAGCAGTACTTC; CDR3 protein: CASSLDLTFEEQYF
D gene: .; J gene: TRBJ2-1; V gene: TRBV11-2; clone size: .; CDR3 DNA: TGTGCCAGCAGCGGTTTGGCGGGATCCTCCTACAATGAGCAGTTCTTC; CDR3 protein: CASSGLAGSSYNEQFF
D gene: TRBD1; J gene: TRBJ2-4; V gene: TRBV4-1; clone size: .; CDR3 DNA: TGCGCCAGCAGTAACCTAGGGACAGAAAAAAACATTCAGTACTTC; CDR3 protein: CASSNLGTEKNIQYF
D gene: .; J gene: TRBJ1-1; V gene: TRBV2; clone size: .; CDR3 DNA: TGTGCCAGCATAGGCAGGGGAGACACTGAAGCTTTCTTT; CDR3 protein: CASIGRGDTEAFF
D gene: .; J gene: TRBJ2-5; V gene: TRBV9; clone size: once; CDR3 DNA: TGTGCCAGCAGCGTGCAGCCGGGTAGCGGATTAAAGGGGACCCAGTACTTC; CDR3 protein: CASSVQPGSGLKGTQYF
D gene: .; J gene: TRBJ2-2; V gene: TRBV7-9; clone size: once; CDR3 DNA: TGTGCCAGCAGCTCCCGGGACTCCTTCGGGGAGCTGTTTTTT; CDR3 protein: CASSSRDSFGELFF
D gene: .; J gene: TRBJ2-3; V gene: TRBV4-3; clone size: .; CDR3 DNA: TGCGCCAGCAGCCAAAGTGATACGCAGTATTTT; CDR3 protein: CASSQSDTQYF
D gene: TRBD1; J gene: TRBJ1-2; V gene: TRBV2; clone size: .; CDR3 DNA: TGTGCCGTACCGGGGCAGGGGGCTTATGGCTACACCTTC; CDR3 protein: CAVPGQGAYGYTF
D gene: .; J gene: TRBJ2-7; V gene: TRBV21-1; clone size: .; CDR3 DNA: TGTGCCAGCAGCAAAGTCGTCAGGAGGGACGAGCAGTACTTC; CDR3 protein: CASSKVVRRDEQYF
D gene: .; J gene: TRBJ2-1; V gene: TRBV27; clone size: .; CDR3 DNA: TGTGCCAGCAGTTTATCTTGGTTAATGTTCTACAATGAGCAGTTCTTC; CDR3 protein: CASSLSWLMFYNEQFF
D gene: .; J gene: TRBJ2-6; V gene: TRBV4-2; clone size: .; CDR3 DNA: TGTGCCAGCAGCCTGTCAGGTGTCTGGGCCAACGTCCTGACTTTC; CDR3 protein: CASSLSGVWANVLTF
D gene: .; J gene: TRBJ2-1; V gene: TRBV27; clone size: few; CDR3 DNA: TGTGCCAGCAGTTTGGGCGACTCATCTAATGAGCAGTTCTTC; CDR3 protein: CASSLGDSSNEQFF
D gene: .; J gene: TRBJ2-1; V gene: TRBV7-9; clone size: .; CDR3 DNA: TGTGCCAGCAGCTCCCCTATTGACTCCTACAATGAGCAGTTCTTC; CDR3 protein: CASSSPIDSYNEQFF
D gene: TRBD1; J gene: TRBJ1-5; V gene: TRBV7-9; clone size: .; CDR3 DNA: TGTGCCAGCAGCCCCCAGGGGGCTCAGCCCCAGCATTTT; CDR3 protein: CASSPQGAQPQHF
D gene: .; J gene: TRBJ2-7; V gene: TRBV7-9; clone size: .; CDR3 DNA: TGTGCCAGCAGCTTAGCTGACATATCCCCAGCCTACGAGCAGTACTTC; CDR3 protein: CASSLADISPAYEQYF
D gene: .; J gene: TRBJ2-4; V gene: TRBV29-1; clone size: .; CDR3 DNA: TGCAGCTTTCTCTCCGGGGTAGCCAAAAACATTCAGTACTTC; CDR3 protein: CSFLSGVAKNIQYF
D gene: .; J gene: TRBJ1-2; V gene: TRBV14; clone size: .; CDR3 DNA: TGTGCCAGCAGCCAAGGCGGCGCGAGTGGCTACACCTTC; CDR3 protein: CASSQGGASGYTF
D gene: TRBD1; J gene: TRBJ2-1; V gene: TRBV19; clone size: .; CDR3 DNA: TGTGCCAGTACCGAGGACAGGGGGCTGGAGAATGAGCAGTTCTTC; CDR3 protein: CASTEDRGLENEQFF
D gene: TRBD1; J gene: TRBJ1-2; V gene: TRBV5-4; clone size: .; CDR3 DNA: TGTGCCAGCAGTTCAGACAGGGGGCTCTATGGCTACACCTTC; CDR3 protein: CASSSDRGLYGYTF
D gene: .; J gene: TRBJ2-3; V gene: TRBV11-2; clone size: .; CDR3 DNA: TGTGCCAGCAGCGGCCGGGACTCAGCCACAGATACGCAGTATTTT; CDR3 protein: CASSGRDSATDTQYF
D gene: .; J gene: TRBJ2-5; V gene: TRBV5-8; clone size: .; CDR3 DNA: TGTGCCAGCAGCACTTCTACTACGACAGCCCCGAGGGAGACCCAGTACTTC; CDR3 protein: CASSTSTTTAPRETQYF
D gene: .; J gene: TRBJ2-7; V gene: TRBV7-2; clone size: once; CDR3 DNA: TGTGCCAGCAGCTTAGATTGGCAAATCCCCTACGAGCAGTACTTC; CDR3 protein: CASSLDWQIPYEQYF
D gene: .; J gene: TRBJ1-1; V gene: TRBV28; clone size: .; CDR3 DNA: TGTGCCAGCAGTTTAACCTTTAACACTGAAGCTTTCTTT; CDR3 protein: CASSLTFNTEAFF